This T cell receptor (beta chain) stems from a study of OX40 agonist ivuxolimab in advanced cancers. As for the study more broadly: Ivuxolimab was an agonistic, fully human IgG2 monoclonal antibody directed against OX40 (CD134), a costimulatory receptor. Intravenous ivuxolimab was administered to patients every 2 weeks at six dose levels: 0.01, 0.1, 0.3, 1.5, 3 and 10 mg/kg. Of the roughly 54 patients in dose escalation, some 19 had hepatocellular carcinoma, some 15 had melanoma, 9 had renal cell carcinoma and 9 had head and neck cancer. A male proportion of nearly 85% and a mean age of roughly 55 years, ranging from 23 to 79, were recorded for the dose-escalation cohort. Patients were allowed to have had prior anti-PD-1, anti-PD-L1 or anti-CTLA-4 therapy, and 40% to 45% of the dose-escalation patients had previously received checkpoint inhibitors. Partial responses occurred in three dose-escalation patients: two with cutaneous melanoma and one with hepatocellular carcinoma. Peripheral TCRbeta sequencing aimed to test whether ivuxolimab altered TCR sequence diversity and caused clonal T-cell expansion. The paper reports the monotherapy dose-escalation portion (N of about 52 patients) of the phase I ivuxolimab trial. What the research found in general, with its limitations: Which antigens the clonally expanded peripheral T cells were specific for was not determined. In the 0.1-3.0 mg/kg groups, partial responders had among the lowest normalized peripheral clonal expansion, particularly in CD8+ T cells. At doses of 0.1 to 3.0 mg/kg, clonal expansion of both CD4+ and CD8+ T cells in blood was seen between baseline and week 6. On average, CD8+ T cells showed more expanded clones than CD4+ T cells after ivuxolimab. Low levels of normalized T-cell clonal expansion were also seen in some nonresponding patients.

About this clone itself: Which antigen it targets is not known. The input lacks base qualities; no much larger clone sits a single base away. Other DNA sequences in this sample translate to the same CDR3.

The trial excluded patients who had a history of autoimmune disease or who were on systemic immunosuppression. Peripheral blood for TCR sequencing was collected from all dose cohorts at baseline, on cycle 4 day 1, and on cycle 7 day 1. The samples were drawn from a first-in-human, open-label, multicenter phase I dose-escalation trial of ivuxolimab. Adults with locally advanced or metastatic melanoma, renal cell, hepatocellular, or head and neck squamous cell carcinoma were enrolled in the trial. Before TCR sequencing, CD4+ T cells and CD8+ T cells were sorted from peripheral blood as separate populations. Genomic DNA was isolated from the sorted cells so that the TCRbeta CDR3 region could be sequenced. TCRbeta CDR3 regions were sequenced using the immunoSEQ Assay. The clones in this table, taken by TCRdb from immuneACCESS, are in-frame only. Not every clone is retained; where verified, under half of the shortfall comes from an unresolved V gene, and the cause of the rest is unknown. This sample comprises fewer than 80,000 clones, around 81% of them detected only once. The ten largest clones capture almost 6% of the sample.

This receptor was obtained from an adult with an advanced solid tumor such as melanoma, head and neck, liver or kidney cancer. The sample in question was CD4+ or CD8+ T cells sorted from blood, obtained in a trial of the OX40 agonist ivuxolimab.

The bases read TGCGCCAGCAGCTTGGCGTCTGGTTCCTCCTACGAGCAGTACTTC. Translation gives CASSLASGSSYEQYF. The chain was built from TRBV5-1 and TRBJ2-7; too little of a D gene remains to name it. In the germline V gene, CDR1 corresponds to SGHRS and CDR2 to YFSETQ. V is cut by 0 bases and J by 0 bases, and the space between the germline ends is 10 bases. From the cysteine through the phenylalanine, the CDR3 covers 15 amino acids. Only CDR3 DNA is held: 45 bases, read in frame from base 1.